This TCR beta chain was identified during a study of T cell responses to AZD1222 COVID-19 vaccine. Study-level findings and limits: Clonal diversity was possibly underestimated, and white British individuals and females predominated among donors. Receipt of two AZD1222 doses was followed by a rise in Spike-specific TCR breadth and depth. None of the repertoires were sampled until the peak T cell response had passed.

This table comes from immunoSEQ multiplex PCR, and its TCRdb copy is limited to in-frame clones, with some not included. Among 150,000 or so clones listed, more than 85% were seen once. Notes on this clone: The antigen is unknown.

The V gene lost 4 bases and the J gene lost 2 bases, with 11 bases spanning the gap. Germline-derived CDR1 and CDR2 are MNHEY and SMNVEV (reference sequence). This CDR3 is built from 15 residues. The receptor comes from an adult in good health. This specimen was peripheral blood, taken on day 0 of AZD1222 vaccination. The chain has TRBV27 and TRBJ2-2, with D hard to call. CDR3 nucleotide sequence: TGTGCCAGCAGTTGGGTGGGGATCAACACCGGGGAGCTGTTTTTT. It is translated as CASSWVGINTGELFF.